This note documents a single TCR beta chain sequence. This specimen belongs to a study of control samples from healthy donors and cancer patients. The CDR3 extends over 17 amino acids. Measured with immunoSEQ multiplex PCR; TCRdb has only the in-frame clones, and not every one. The sample consists of about 160,000 clones, about 94% of them appearing once. The J gene is TRBJ1-1, the V gene TRBV21-1. TRBV21-1 is reported as a pseudogene. The sequencing input was blood. The clonotype originates from a woman aged 55-70 years in good health. The CDR3 sequence is CASSKGKKDGENTEAFF. As DNA, the CDR3 is TGTGCCAGCAGCAAAGGAAAGAAAGATGGAGAGAACACTGAAGCTTTCTTT.